A single sample is the source of the 8 T cell receptor beta chains below, sequenced in a study of blood T cell repertoires in COVID-19. The method was immunoSEQ multiplex PCR; TCRdb's version includes in-frame clones alone and lacks a portion of them. The sample lists about 170,000 clones, more than 65% seen once, with over 2.5% in the top ten. The specimen sequenced was peripheral blood. The receptors come from a human donor with acute or convalescent COVID-19. The donor label of this sample is uncertain.

The V call is TRBV5-1, the J call TRBJ2-5; weak D call: TRBD1 (6 bases). V was pared by 4 bases and J by 5 bases, with 18 bases between. The germline V gene encodes CDR1 SGHRS and CDR2 YFSETQ. CDR3 size: 15 residues. CDR3 DNA sequence: TGCGCCAGCAGCCCGGAAGGCAGGGGATACGAGACCCAGTACTTC. It codes for CASSPEGRGYETQYF.

V gene TRBV19 combines with J gene TRBJ1-1; TRBD1 matches at 7 bases. The CDR3 loop spans 12 amino acids. Germline values: CDR1 LNHDA, CDR2 SQIVND (reference sequence). After removal of 6 bases from V and 7 bases from J, the junction contained 5 bases not matched to a gene. The CDR3 spells CASRRQGGEAFF. DNA for the CDR3: TGTGCCAGTAGGAGACAGGGCGGTGAAGCTTTCTTT.

This clone appeared a few times. The chain links TRBV27 to TRBJ2-2; TRBD2 matches at 13 bases. CDR3 length equals 19 residues. CDR1 and CDR2 from the germline V gene are MNHEY and SMNVEV (reference sequence). The junction had 11 bases not matched to a gene; V was cut back by 3 bases and J by 4 bases. DNA for the CDR3: TGTGCCAGCAGTTTGTACACTAGCGGGAGGGCGATGGGCACCGGGGAGCTGTTTTTT. Its translation: CASSLYTSGRAMGTGELFF.

The chain combines TRBV19 with TRBJ2-1; possible D gene TRBD2, 5 bases. The germline CDR1 and CDR2 sequences are LNHDA and SQIVND (reference sequence). This CDR3 spans 17 amino acids. V was clipped by 5 bases and J by 6 bases, with 23 bases between them. This CDR3 reads CASSSRKAQIEGNEQFF. The DNA for the CDR3 is TGTGCCAGTAGTTCCCGAAAAGCACAGATTGAGGGCAATGAGCAGTTCTTC.

The chain combines TRBV6-5 with TRBJ2-2; possibly TRBD1 for D (6 bases). In germline, CDR1 is MNHEY, CDR2 SVGAGI. The CDR3 is made up of 14 amino acids. Trimming removed 11 bases at V and 5 bases at J, with 18 bases between. CDR3 residues: CASTPWGPTGELFF. The CDR3 bases are TGTGCCTCTACCCCCTGGGGGCCTACCGGGGAGCTGTTTTTT.

This chain uses TRBV3-1 (or the pseudogene TRBV3-2) with TRBJ1-3; D unresolved. Germline-derived CDR1 and CDR2 are LGHDT and YNNKEL (reference sequence). This CDR3 comprises 15 residues. The V end was cut by 7 bases, the J end by 0 bases, with 13 bases between. The chain's CDR3 is CASTPSQSSGNTIYF. The CDR3 nucleotides are TGTGCCAGCACCCCCTCACAGAGCTCTGGAAACACCATATATTTT.

A few counts support this clone. This chain links TRBV28 with TRBJ2-1; D might be TRBD1 (6 bases). CDR1 and CDR2 (germline): MDHEN, SYDVKM. The CDR3 is 15 amino acids. V shed 6 bases and J shed 6 bases, with 18 bases lying between them. CDR3 region: CASSHGQLLSNEQFF. CDR3 coding DNA: TGTGCCAGCAGCCACGGACAGCTCTTGAGCAATGAGCAGTTCTTC.

This chain joins TRBV14 and TRBJ1-4; 9 nucleotides align to TRBD1. Trimming at V came to 1 base and at J to 5 bases, leaving 5 bases not matched to a gene. There are 16 residues in the CDR3. Germline values: CDR1 SGHDN, CDR2 FVKESK. CDR3 sequence (DNA): TGTGCCAGCAGCCAAGGAGGGACAGGGTTAAATGAAAAACTGTTTTTT. This sequence encodes CASSQGGTGLNEKLFF.